Listed below are T cell receptor beta chains from one sample, sequenced in a study of blood T cell repertoires in COVID-19. Clones were read by immunoSEQ multiplex PCR, and TCRdb kept only the in-frame ones, dropping some. The sample shows approximately 170,000 clones, around 83% of them seen only once. The sample was peripheral blood. The receptors shown here come from a man in his 70s who had recovered from COVID-19. Both conserved end residues are part of each CDR3. A D gene is named only where the DNA matches it firmly. Only part of the rows carry a size: once, few, many, or a class if the clone is expanded.

NA	TRBD2	TRBV6-5	TRBJ2-3	TGTGCCGGAGGACTAGCGGGGAGGCAAGATACGCAGTATTTT	CAGGLAGRQDTQYF
NA	NA	TRBV30	TRBJ1-3	TGTGCCTGGAGCGGGAGCTCTGGAAACACCATATATTTT	CAWSGSSGNTIYF
NA	TRBD2	TRBV4-3	TRBJ2-7	TGCGCCAGCAGCCAAGATTCGGGGCTAGCGGGAGGCCGGCAGTACTTC	CASSQDSGLAGGRQYF
NA	TRBD1	TRBV7-2	TRBJ1-2	TGTGCCAGCAGCGCAACCACAGGGGACTATGGCTACACCTTC	CASSATTGDYGYTF
once	TRBD2	TRBV27	TRBJ2-1	TGTGCCAGCAGTAGACCCGGACTAGCGGGAGTCGGGAATGAGCAGTTCTTC	CASSRPGLAGVGNEQFF
NA	NA	TRBV7-2	TRBJ2-3	TGTGCCAGCAGCTCAGGGGCGGATACGCAGTATTTT	CASSSGADTQYF
NA	TRBD2	TRBV6-2/TRBV6-3	TRBJ2-1	TGTGCCAGCAGTTACGCAACTAGCGGATCCTACAATGAGCAGTTCTTC	CASSYATSGSYNEQFF
NA	TRBD2	TRBV10-2	TRBJ2-5	TGCGCCAGCAGTGTTCTAGCGGAAGAGACCCAGTACTTC	CASSVLAEETQYF
once	TRBD2	TRBV6-1	TRBJ2-3	TGTGCCAGCAGTGAAATGGCTAGCGGGACCACAGATACGCAGTATTTT	CASSEMASGTTDTQYF
NA	TRBD2	TRBV10-3	TRBJ2-7	TGTGCCATCAGTGGGACTAGCGGGATCGAGCAGTACTTC	CAISGTSGIEQYF
NA	TRBD1	TRBV6-5	TRBJ2-7	TGTGCCAGCAGTTACTCGAGCGGGACAGGGGGCTTCGAGCAGTACTTC	CASSYSSGTGGFEQYF
once	NA	TRBV19	TRBJ1-5	TGTGCCAGTAGTTTTCCAGCGAGACAGCCCCAGCATTTT	CASSFPARQPQHF
once	TRBD2	TRBV4-3	TRBJ2-7	TGCGCCAGCAGCCAATGGGTCTCTACGGGGCTAGCGGAAAATTACGAGCAGTACTTC	CASSQWVSTGLAENYEQYF
few	NA	TRBV20-1	TRBJ2-5	TGCAGTGCTAGATATGAGACCCAGTACTTC	CSARYETQYF
NA	NA	TRBV5-1	TRBJ2-5	NA	CASSFGPGDETQYF
NA	NA	TRBV14	TRBJ2-7	TGTGCCAGCAGCCAAACCGGGACAAAAAGGATGTTCTTC	CASSQTGTKRMFF
NA	TRBD1	TRBV2	TRBJ2-1	TGTGCCAGCACTCTTGGACAGGGGGCCTACAATGAGCAGTTCTTC	CASTLGQGAYNEQFF
NA	TRBD2	TRBV2	TRBJ2-1	TGTGCCAGCAGCCAAGGGACTAGCGGGAGGGTTGAGCAGTTCTTC	CASSQGTSGRVEQFF
NA	NA	TRBV3-1/TRBV3-2	TRBJ2-5	TGTGCCAGCAGCCAAGAGCTGACTAGTGTCCAAGAGACCCAGTACTTC	CASSQELTSVQETQYF
NA	TRBD2	TRBV7-2	TRBJ2-2	TGTGCCAGCAGCACTAGCGGGAGGGCCCTCGGGGAGCTGTTTTTT	CASSTSGRALGELFF
NA	NA	TRBV2	TRBJ1-2	TGTGCCAGCAGTCGCGGCAGGAGGAGCGGCTACACCTTC	CASSRGRRSGYTF
NA	NA	TRBV11-2	TRBJ2-1	TGTGCCAGCAGCCGAGGCCTAGACAATGAGCAGTTCTTC	CASSRGLDNEQFF
NA	TRBD1	TRBV5-1	TRBJ1-2	TGCGCCAGCAGCTGGGGACAGGGGGAATATGGCTACACCTTC	CASSWGQGEYGYTF
NA	TRBD2	TRBV7-2	TRBJ2-7	TGTGCCAGCAGCCAGGGCGGGGGGAGCTCCTACGAGCAGTACTTC	CASSQGGGSSYEQYF
NA	TRBD2	TRBV7-2	TRBJ2-1	TGTGCCAGCAGCCTGGGGGGGACCGAATTCAATGAGCAGTTCTTC	CASSLGGTEFNEQFF
once	NA	TRBV6-2/TRBV6-3	TRBJ2-7	TGTGCCAGCAGTTCCGGGACACTGATCTACGAGCAGTACTTC	CASSSGTLIYEQYF
NA	NA	TRBV4-3	TRBJ1-1	TGCGCCAGCAAGGACAGACGGTGGAACACTGAAGCTTTCTTT	CASKDRRWNTEAFF
once	TRBD2	TRBV9	TRBJ2-1	TGTGCCAGCAGCGTAGGGGGCGGGAGTACGAATGAGCAGTTCTTC	CASSVGGGSTNEQFF
NA	NA	TRBV6-5	TRBJ2-7	TGTGCCAGCAGACACCGGGACAAGCAGCCCTACGAGCAGTACTTC	CASRHRDKQPYEQYF
NA	TRBD1	TRBV6-5	TRBJ2-3	TGTGCCAGCAGTTACTCGAAAGGACAGGGTGTACATACGCAGTATTTT	CASSYSKGQGVHTQYF
NA	NA	TRBV3-1/TRBV3-2	TRBJ1-1	TGTGCCAGCAGTCTAACGCTCAGGGACACTGAAGCTTTCTTT	CASSLTLRDTEAFF
NA	NA	TRBV28	TRBJ2-7	TGTGCCAGCAGCCAGTCCTGGGGGCCTTCCTCCTACGAGCAGTACTTC	CASSQSWGPSSYEQYF
NA	TRBD1	TRBV27	TRBJ2-2	TGTGCCAGCAGACTAGGACAGGTGGGAGGGGAGCTGTTTTTT	CASRLGQVGGELFF
NA	TRBD2	TRBV7-9	TRBJ2-7	TGTGCCAGCAGCTTAGCTCCCCTAGCGGGAGGTTACGAGCAGTACTTC	CASSLAPLAGGYEQYF
NA	TRBD2	TRBV7-2	TRBJ2-7	TGTGCCAGCAGCTTACTAGCGGGAGGGGGGTACGAGCAGTACTTC	CASSLLAGGGYEQYF
NA	NA	TRBV19	TRBJ2-2	TGTGCCAGTAGTAGACGGGAGAGGGACACCGGGGAGCTGTTTTTT	CASSRRERDTGELFF